Each of the 7 T cell receptor beta chains below was sequenced from the same sample in a study of blood T cells in healthy people across ages. A second PCR of roughly 7 to 11 cycles used a sample-barcoded 5' primer and a J-beta primer mix. TCRdb reprocessed the 5' RACE reads via MiXCR and lists one record per CDR3 protein. Found here are about 830,000 distinct CDR3 sequences, roughly 64% of them singletons; the top ten hold about 20%. Sequences were obtained from blood. Receptor source: a man aged 30-40 years in good health.

This chain uses TRBV5-1 with TRBJ1-2; TRBD1 might be the D (6 bases). V lost 1 base and J 2 bases, leaving 12 bases between the germline ends. This CDR3 region has 15 residues. Germline V CDR1 and CDR2: SGHRS, YFSETQ. The CDR3 nucleotides are TGCGCCAGCAGCTTGACGGGGGCAGCCAACTATGGCTACACCTTC. Amino acid sequence: CASSLTGAANYGYTF.

This chain connects TRBV7-8 to TRBJ2-1, with TRBD2 matching 12 bases. The CDR3 sequence is 18 residues long. CDR1 and CDR2 from the germline V gene are SGHVS and FQNEAQ. The J segment lost 7 bases and the V segment lost 4 bases, leaving 14 bases of the junction unmatched. The CDR3 sequence is CASSSNLAGGRVGNEQFF. The DNA of the CDR3 is TGTGCCAGCAGCTCTAATCTAGCGGGGGGGAGGGTTGGAAATGAGCAGTTCTTC.

This clonotype was seen a handful of times. The V gene is TRBV7-2, the J gene TRBJ2-4, with D uncertain. The length of the CDR3 is 14 residues. V gave up 1 base and J gave up 9 bases, with 13 bases separating them. Germline CDR1 is SGHTA and CDR2 is FQGNSA. The CDR3 DNA is TGTGCCAGCAGCTTAGGTTTGGAACCCCCCATTCAGTACTTC. Amino acids: CASSLGLEPPIQYF.

This chain links TRBV12-5 with TRBJ2-1; 7 nucleotides match TRBD1. The CDR3 is 14 residues long. CDR1 is LGHNT, CDR2 FRNRAP, per germline. The V gene end was trimmed by 8 bases and the J gene end by 3 bases; junction bases not matched to a gene: 7. CDR3 DNA: TGTGCTAGTCAGAGGACAGGCTTCTACAATGAGCAGTTCTTC. Protein product: CASQRTGFYNEQFF.

This clonotype has only a few counts. The chain is built from TRBV12-3 or TRBV12-4 and TRBJ2-1; D call uncertain. CDR3 length: 12 residues. Trimming shortened V by 1 base and J by 10 bases, and 8 bases separated the two germline ends. The CDR3 reads CASSLGGPEQFF. The CDR3 DNA follows: TGTGCCAGCAGTTTAGGTGGTCCGGAGCAGTTCTTC.

The chain links TRBV6-2 or TRBV6-3 to TRBJ2-2; D is tentatively TRBD1 or TRBD2 (6 bases each). V was shortened by 4 bases and J by 4 bases, with 28 bases between the two germline ends. This CDR3 comprises 20 residues. Germline-derived CDR1 and CDR2 are MNHEY and SVGEGT. This chain's CDR3 is CASSFDLAGVREWVTGELFF. The CDR3 DNA follows: TGTGCCAGCAGTTTCGATCTAGCAGGGGTTCGGGAGTGGGTCACCGGGGAGCTGTTTTTT.

This clonotype was detected only a few times. V gene TRBV7-2 combines with J gene TRBJ1-4; the D is unclear. Trimming cost V 2 bases and J 10 bases, with 17 bases left between them. This CDR3 is 15 amino acids long. Germline V gene data show CDR1 as SGHTA and CDR2 as FQGNSA. In DNA form, the CDR3 reads TGTGCCAGCAGCTTAATGGCTTCTGGGGATGGAAAACTGTTTTTT. Translation: CASSLMASGDGKLFF.